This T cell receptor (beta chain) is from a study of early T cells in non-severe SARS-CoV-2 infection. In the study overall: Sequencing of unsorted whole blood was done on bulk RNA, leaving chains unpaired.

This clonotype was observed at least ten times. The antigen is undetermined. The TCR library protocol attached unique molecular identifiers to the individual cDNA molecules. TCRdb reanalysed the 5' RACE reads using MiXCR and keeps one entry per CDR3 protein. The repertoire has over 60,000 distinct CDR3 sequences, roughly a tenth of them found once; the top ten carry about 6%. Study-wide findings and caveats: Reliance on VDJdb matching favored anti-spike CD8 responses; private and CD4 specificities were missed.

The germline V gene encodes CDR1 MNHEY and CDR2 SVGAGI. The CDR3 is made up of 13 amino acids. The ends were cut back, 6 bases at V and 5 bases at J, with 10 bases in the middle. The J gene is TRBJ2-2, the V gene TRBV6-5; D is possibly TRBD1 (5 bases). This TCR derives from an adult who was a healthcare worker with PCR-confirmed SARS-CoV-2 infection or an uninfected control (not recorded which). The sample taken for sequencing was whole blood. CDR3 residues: CASSPRATGELFF. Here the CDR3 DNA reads TGTGCCAGCAGCCCCAGGGCTACCGGGGAGCTGTTTTTT.